The T cell receptor beta chain under discussion was sequenced for a study of cytomegalovirus exposure and HLA in healthy donors. General study results and limits: Many donors shared some public TCRs, even though most TCR sequences were rare. The authors later found TCR association rates varying by HLA locus, with DRB1 most and HLA-C fewest. In an earlier analysis, most TCR beta V segments were productive about 87% or about 30% of the time.

The study ran its PCR with 60 Vbeta and 13 Jbeta primers. The method was immunoSEQ multiplex PCR; TCRdb's version includes in-frame clones alone and lacks a portion of them. The repertoire table contains some 130,000 clones. The CDR3 has 13 residues. Germline values: CDR1 MNHNS, CDR2 SASEGT. J lost 4 bases, V lost 6 bases, and 3 bases had no gene match. Healthy bone marrow donors supplied every sample. Turning to this clone: Antigen: not known.

The receptor's source is a woman between 40 and 50 years old in good health and CMV-seropositive. The chain couples TRBV6-1 to TRBJ2-7; 10 bases line up with TRBD1. The sequencing sample was made of PBMCs. CDR3 bases: TGTGCCAGCAGGGACAGGGGGACTTACGAGCAGTACTTC. Translating it yields CASRDRGTYEQYF.